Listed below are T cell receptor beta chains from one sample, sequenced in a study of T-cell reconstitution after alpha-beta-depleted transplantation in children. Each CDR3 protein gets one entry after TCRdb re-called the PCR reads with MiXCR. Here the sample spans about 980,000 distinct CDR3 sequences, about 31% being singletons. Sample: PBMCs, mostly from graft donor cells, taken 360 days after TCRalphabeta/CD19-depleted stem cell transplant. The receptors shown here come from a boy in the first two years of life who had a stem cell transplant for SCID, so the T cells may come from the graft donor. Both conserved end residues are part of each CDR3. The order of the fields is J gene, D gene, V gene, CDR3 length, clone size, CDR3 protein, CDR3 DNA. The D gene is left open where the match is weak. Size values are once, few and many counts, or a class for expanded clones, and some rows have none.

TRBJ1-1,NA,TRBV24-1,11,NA,CATEFGGRAFF,TGTGCCACGGAGTTCGGGGGACGGGCTTTCTTT
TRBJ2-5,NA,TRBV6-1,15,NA,CASSLVRGGEETQYF,TGTGCCAGCAGCCTTGTGAGGGGTGGGGAAGAGACCCAGTACTTC
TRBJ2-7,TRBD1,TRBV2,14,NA,CASSDIGQDYEQYF,TGTGCCAGCAGTGACATCGGACAGGACTACGAGCAGTACTTC
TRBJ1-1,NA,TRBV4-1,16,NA,CASSRDTGAAYTEAFF,TGCGCCAGCAGCCGGGACACTGGGGCGGCGTACACTGAAGCTTTCTTT
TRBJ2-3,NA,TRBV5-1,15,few,CASSLDSASTDTQYF,TGCGCCAGCAGCTTGGATAGCGCGAGCACAGATACGCAGTATTTT
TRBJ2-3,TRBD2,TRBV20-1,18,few,CSARRPTISGGATDTQYF,TGCAGTGCAAGACGGCCCACTATTAGCGGGGGGGCGACAGATACGCAGTATTTT
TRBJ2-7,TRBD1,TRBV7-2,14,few,CASSLSPGQGLRYF,TGTGCCAGCAGCTTAAGCCCTGGACAGGGATTAAGGTACTTC
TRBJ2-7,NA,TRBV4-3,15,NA,CASSQGTSQFYEQYF,TGCGCCAGCAGCCAAGGGACCAGTCAATTCTACGAGCAGTACTTC
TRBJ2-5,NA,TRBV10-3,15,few,CAIKGSLGHQETQYF,TGTGCCATCAAAGGTTCGCTAGGACACCAAGAGACCCAGTACTTC
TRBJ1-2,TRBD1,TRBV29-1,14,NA,CSVRRTGGNYGYTF,TGCAGCGTTCGGCGGACAGGGGGGAACTATGGCTACACCTTC
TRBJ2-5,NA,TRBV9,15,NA,CASSVGGRSPETQYF,TGTGCCAGCAGCGTAGGGGGACGGAGTCCCGAGACCCAGTACTTC
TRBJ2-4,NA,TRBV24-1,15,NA,CATSDSQIAKNIQYF,TGTGCCACCAGTGATTCACAGATAGCCAAAAACATTCAGTACTTC
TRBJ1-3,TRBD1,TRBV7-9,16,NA,CASSLGGQRSGNTIYF,TGTGCCAGCAGCTTAGGGGGACAGCGCTCTGGAAACACCATATATTTT
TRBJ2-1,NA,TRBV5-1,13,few,CASGPDPGLATFF,TGCGCCAGCGGGCCCGACCCTGGGCTAGCGACGTTCTTC
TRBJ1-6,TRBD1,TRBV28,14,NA,CASSQGQSNSPLHF,TGTGCCAGCAGCCAGGGACAGAGTAATTCACCCCTCCACTTT
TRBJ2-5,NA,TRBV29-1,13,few,CSVDLHGLETQYF,TGCAGCGTTGACCTACACGGGCTAGAGACCCAGTACTTC